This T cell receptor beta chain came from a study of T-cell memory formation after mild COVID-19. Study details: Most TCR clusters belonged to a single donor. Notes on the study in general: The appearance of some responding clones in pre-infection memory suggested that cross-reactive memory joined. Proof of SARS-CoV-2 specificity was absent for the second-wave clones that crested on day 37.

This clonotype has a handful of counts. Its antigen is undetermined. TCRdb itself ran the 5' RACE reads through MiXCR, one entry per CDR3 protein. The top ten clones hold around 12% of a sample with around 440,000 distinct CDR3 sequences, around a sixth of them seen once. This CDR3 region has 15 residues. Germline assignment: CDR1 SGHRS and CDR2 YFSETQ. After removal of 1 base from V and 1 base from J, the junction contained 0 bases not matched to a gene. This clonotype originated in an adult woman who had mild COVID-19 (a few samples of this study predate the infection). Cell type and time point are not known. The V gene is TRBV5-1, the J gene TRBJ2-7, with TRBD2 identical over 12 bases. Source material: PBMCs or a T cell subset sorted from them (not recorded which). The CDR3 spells CASSLTSGRSYEQYF. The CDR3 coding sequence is TGCGCCAGCAGCTTGACTAGCGGGAGGTCCTACGAGCAGTACTTC.